Listed below are T cell receptor beta chains from one sample, sequenced in a study of regulatory T cells in long-lasting Graves disease. Each CDR3 protein is one row after TCRdb ran MiXCR on the multiplex PCR reads. Here the sample spans about 660,000 distinct CDR3 sequences, 25% to 35% being singletons. This specimen was peripheral blood mononuclear cells (PBMCs), taken when the disease was refractory, from a patient treated with antithyroid drugs. These receptors were obtained from a female donor with Graves disease. Both conserved end residues are part of each CDR3. A D gene is named only where the DNA matches it firmly. Only some rows state a clone size, as once, few, many or a class for expanded clones.

CASSLSGAAGPHYEQYF	TGTGCCAGCAGCTTATCAGGGGCCGCGGGCCCCCACTACGAGCAGTACTTC	TRBV7-9	TRBJ2-7	.	.
CASSTYGAGEQYF	TGTGCCAGCAGCACCTATGGGGCGGGCGAGCAGTACTTC	TRBV28	TRBJ2-7	.	many
CASSSLMAGRVETQYF	TGTGCCAGCAGTTCCCTGATGGCAGGGAGGGTAGAGACCCAGTACTTC	TRBV28	TRBJ2-5	TRBD2	many
CASSARENISYEQYF	TGTGCCAGCAGTGCCAGGGAAAACATCTCCTACGAGCAGTACTTC	TRBV28	TRBJ2-7	.	.
CASTPGQGVYEQYF	TGTGCCAGCACCCCAGGACAGGGAGTCTACGAGCAGTACTTC	TRBV28	TRBJ2-7	TRBD1	few
CSARDGNSPLHF	TGCAGCGCCCGGGACGGGAATTCACCCCTCCACTTT	TRBV29-1	TRBJ1-6	.	few
CASRKDRGGNQPQHF	TGTGCCAGCAGGAAGGACCGGGGAGGCAATCAGCCCCAGCATTTT	TRBV27	TRBJ1-5	.	few
CASSLAPSGGTDTQYF	TGCGCCAGCAGCTTGGCCCCTAGCGGCGGCACAGATACGCAGTATTTT	TRBV5-1	TRBJ2-3	TRBD2	.
CASSEALRRVKNYGYTF	TGTGCCAGCAGTGAAGCGCTTCGGAGGGTCAAAAACTATGGCTACACCTTC	TRBV2	TRBJ1-2	.	.
CASSLGTGGESYTF	TGTGCCAGCAGCCTTGGGACAGGGGGCGAGAGCTACACCTTC	TRBV7-6	TRBJ1-2	TRBD1	.
CASSFPGQVSNQPQHF	TGTGCCAGCAGCTTCCCTGGACAGGTTAGCAATCAGCCCCAGCATTTT	TRBV7-2	TRBJ1-5	TRBD1	.
CASSPGLFVGLAGEQYF	TGTGCCAGCAGCCCGGGACTTTTTGTCGGGCTCGCCGGCGAGCAGTACTTC	TRBV6-2/TRBV6-3	TRBJ2-7	.	.
CASSGERTSGRSEQFF	TGTGCCAGCAGTGGGGAGCGGACTAGCGGGAGGTCTGAGCAGTTCTTC	TRBV2	TRBJ2-1	TRBD2	few
CASMGQANSPLHF	TGTGCCAGCATGGGACAGGCTAATTCACCCCTCCACTTT	TRBV6-1	TRBJ1-6	TRBD1	few
CASSSIRDRSYGYTF	TGTGCCAGCAGCTCTATCCGGGACAGAAGCTATGGCTACACCTTC	TRBV13	TRBJ1-2	TRBD1	few
CASSIRGRYNSPLHF	TGTGCCAGTAGTATCAGGGGGCGTTATAATTCACCCCTCCACTTT	TRBV19	TRBJ1-6	TRBD1	.
CSVAPRGVGTEAFF	TGCAGCGTTGCCCCTCGGGGGGTCGGCACTGAAGCTTTCTTT	TRBV29-1	TRBJ1-1	.	few
CASSFPLGEREAHSYEQYF	TGTGCCAGCAGCTTCCCCTTAGGGGAGCGGGAGGCCCATTCCTACGAGCAGTACTTC	TRBV7-9	TRBJ2-7	TRBD2	few
CASSAVYSNQPQHF	TGTGCCAGCAGTGCAGTCTATAGCAATCAGCCCCAGCATTTT	TRBV6-1	TRBJ1-5	.	many
CAISEDLGGNQPQHF	TGTGCCATCAGTGAGGATTTGGGCGGCAATCAGCCCCAGCATTTT	TRBV10-3	TRBJ1-5	.	few
CASSSLGLEFF	TGTGCCAGCAGCTCCCTCGGACTCGAGTTCTTC	TRBV11-2	TRBJ2-1	.	.
CASRVGNTEAFF	TGTGCCAGCAGAGTTGGGAACACTGAAGCTTTCTTT	TRBV11-1	TRBJ1-1	.	few
CASSLERVNQPQHF	TGTGCCAGCAGCTTAGAACGAGTCAATCAGCCCCAGCATTTT	TRBV7-2	TRBJ1-5	.	.
CASSQQTSNYGYTF	TGTGCCAGCAGCCAACAAACTTCTAACTATGGCTACACCTTC	TRBV4-2	TRBJ1-2	.	.
CASSLHFGGGPETQYF	TGTGCCAGCAGCCTACATTTCGGCGGGGGTCCGGAGACCCAGTACTTC	TRBV28	TRBJ2-5	TRBD2	many
CASSIMVGLVGGRSTGELFF	TGTGCCAGTAGTATTATGGTGGGTTTAGTGGGAGGTCGTAGCACCGGGGAGCTGTTTTTT	TRBV19	TRBJ2-2	.	.
CASSSDQGRGYTF	TGCGCCAGCAGTTCCGATCAGGGAAGAGGCTACACCTTC	TRBV5-1	TRBJ1-2	.	few
CATSRAQGNTGELFF	TGTGCCACCAGCAGAGCACAGGGCAACACCGGGGAGCTGTTTTTT	TRBV15	TRBJ2-2	.	few
CASRREGNTGELFF	TGCGCCAGCCGGCGGGAGGGGAACACCGGGGAGCTGTTTTTT	TRBV5-1	TRBJ2-2	TRBD2	.
CASSEWDTGSTDTQYF	TGTGCCAGCAGTGAATGGGACACAGGTTCCACAGATACGCAGTATTTT	TRBV6-1	TRBJ2-3	.	.
CASSLGDRPHDTQYF	TGTGCCAGCAGCTTGGGGGACAGACCACACGATACGCAGTATTTT	TRBV5-6	TRBJ2-3	TRBD1	.
CASSKPGGGYGYTF	TGTGCCAGCAGCAAACCGGGGGGTGGCTATGGCTACACCTTC	TRBV7-2	TRBJ1-2	.	.
CASQASQETQYF	TGTGCCAGCCAGGCATCGCAAGAGACCCAGTACTTC	TRBV2	TRBJ2-5	.	.
CASLGQSGNTIYF	TGTGCCAGCCTTGGACAATCTGGAAACACCATATATTTT	TRBV7-9	TRBJ1-3	.	few
CSARDRFYGYTF	TGCAGTGCTCGGGACCGCTTCTATGGCTACACCTTC	TRBV20-1	TRBJ1-2	.	many
CSALGQGIRNTEAFF	TGCAGTGCTCTGGGACAGGGGATCCGCAACACTGAAGCTTTCTTT	TRBV20-1	TRBJ1-1	TRBD1	many
CASSLGQGHAGYTF	TGTGCCAGCAGCTTGGGACAGGGGCATGCGGGCTACACCTTC	TRBV12-3/TRBV12-4	TRBJ1-2	TRBD1	few
CSSRTQSNQPQHF	TGCAGCTCCAGGACTCAGAGCAATCAGCCCCAGCATTTT	TRBV20-1	TRBJ1-5	.	few
CASSQGGQTNTEAFF	TGTGCCAGCAGCCAAGGAGGACAGACGAACACTGAAGCTTTCTTT	TRBV3-1	TRBJ1-1	.	few
CASRPGTGNWYMNTEAFF	TGCGCCAGCAGACCCGGGACAGGGAATTGGTACATGAACACTGAAGCTTTCTTT	TRBV5-1	TRBJ1-1	TRBD1	once
CASSEVGRPMNTEAFF	TGTGCCAGCAGTGAAGTGGGGCGCCCTATGAACACTGAAGCTTTCTTT	TRBV6-1	TRBJ1-1	.	once
CASSLSGEAFF	TGTGCCAGCAGTTTATCGGGGGAAGCTTTCTTT	TRBV28	TRBJ1-1	.	many
CASSPRLAEVGRGTQYF	TGTGCCAGCAGTCCACGACTAGCGGAGGTGGGAAGAGGGACCCAGTACTTC	TRBV12-3/TRBV12-4	TRBJ2-5	TRBD2	.
CASSRGVSKTLHF	TGTGCCAGCAGTCGTGGGGTCTCGAAGACCCTCCACTTT	TRBV6-1	TRBJ1-6	.	.
CASNVRGGTTYEQYF	TGTGCCAGCAACGTTAGGGGCGGAACAACCTACGAGCAGTACTTC	TRBV28	TRBJ2-7	.	few
CASSVEDTEAFF	TGTGCCAGCAGCGTTGAAGACACTGAAGCTTTCTTT	TRBV9	TRBJ1-1	.	few
CASSYHRIGKVVEQYF	TGTGCCAGCAGTTACCACCGCATAGGGAAGGTCGTCGAGCAGTACTTC	TRBV6-2/TRBV6-3	TRBJ2-7	.	.
CASSLGSAPSYEQYF	TGTGCCAGCAGCTTAGGCTCAGCGCCCTCCTACGAGCAGTACTTC	TRBV7-6	TRBJ2-7	.	.
CASPHGYTGELFF	TGTGCCAGCCCGCATGGTTACACCGGGGAGCTGTTTTTT	TRBV2	TRBJ2-2	.	few
CASRSLRTGNTEAFF	TGTGCCAGTAGATCCCTCAGGACGGGGAACACTGAAGCTTTCTTT	TRBV10-3	TRBJ1-1	.	few
CASSIRENTGELFF	TGTGCCAGTAGTATTCGGGAAAACACCGGGGAGCTGTTTTTT	TRBV19	TRBJ2-2	.	once